The present T cell receptor (beta chain) was sequenced within a study of liver allograft versus peripheral blood T cells. Study-wide background: Recipients' peripheral blood supplied the T cell receptor repertoires against which those in transplanted livers were compared.

A single record per CDR3 protein comes from TCRdb applying MiXCR to the reads. The top ten clones hold more than 3% of a sample with about 3,500 distinct CDR3 sequences, roughly 15% of them seen once. V dropped 2 bases and J dropped 3 bases, with 8 bases sitting between them. This CDR3 comprises 14 residues. From germline, CDR1 is PRHDT and CDR2 FYEKMQ (reference sequence). In its sample, this clonotype ranks as medium-sized. This clonotype was sampled from a human patient who had a liver transplant. Some T cells may have originated in the graft donor. The chain combines TRBV13 with TRBJ1-3; no firm D call. The CDR3 reads CASSLRSGGNTIYF. CDR3 DNA: TGTGCCAGCAGCTTAAGGTCAGGTGGAAACACCATATATTTT. Using reference TRBV13 and TRBJ1-3 for the parts outside the CDR3, the full variable domain is AAGVIQSPRHLIKEKRETATLKCYPIPRHDTVYWYQQGPGQDPQFLISFYEKMQSDKGSIPDRFSAQQFSDYHSELNMSSLELGDSALYFCASSLRSGGNTIYFGEGSWLTVV.